This T cell receptor (beta chain) originates from a study of blood T cells in healthy people across ages. This clonotype was detected ten times or more. V dropped 4 bases and J dropped 7 bases, with 12 bases sitting between them. CDR1 is SGHRS, CDR2 YFSETQ, per germline. The CDR3 is 13 amino acids. The use of a sample-barcoded 5' primer and a J-beta primer mix characterized a second PCR of roughly 6 to 11 cycles. TCRdb processed the 5' RACE reads anew with MiXCR; each CDR3 protein has one entry. The top ten clones hold 20% to 25% of a sample with about 730,000 distinct CDR3 sequences, roughly 45% of them seen once.

Sequencing input: blood. V gene TRBV5-1 combines with J gene TRBJ2-1; the D is unclear. The sequence derives from an older woman in good health. CDR3: CASSIEPHNEQFF. For the CDR3, the DNA is TGCGCCAGCAGCATCGAACCTCATAATGAGCAGTTCTTC.